Shown below are 8 T cell receptor beta chains from a single sample sequenced in a study of blood T cells in healthy people across ages. For the second PCR, which ran for roughly 6 to 12 cycles, a sample-barcoded 5' primer and a J-beta primer mix were used. TCRdb fed the 5' RACE reads into MiXCR, producing one record per CDR3 protein. The sample lists 600,000 or so distinct CDR3 sequences, about 30% seen once, with around 14% in the top ten. Sequenced sample: blood. Every receptor here comes from a woman aged 80 or over in good health.

The J gene is TRBJ2-4, the V gene TRBV20-1; D unclear. The germline V and J ends were trimmed by 1 base and 15 bases, with 13 bases remaining between them. CDR3 length: 11 amino acids. CDR1 is DFQATT, CDR2 SNEGSKA, per germline (reference sequence). The CDR3 sequence: CSARGSDWGYF. CDR3 bases: TGCAGTGCTAGAGGAAGCGACTGGGGGTACTTC.

This clonotype was recorded at least ten times. The rearrangement uses TRBV20-1 and TRBJ1-2; tentative D call: TRBD1 (5 bases). Trimming took 5 bases from V and 0 from J, leaving 10 bases between them. There are 13 residues in the CDR3. In germline, CDR1 is DFQATT, CDR2 SNEGSKA (reference sequence). CDR3 sequence (DNA): TGCAGTGCTTGGGACGGAGCTAACTATGGCTACACCTTC. Translation: CSAWDGANYGYTF.

Only a few counts were recorded for this clonotype. With a much larger clone just one base away, this may be a read error. This chain links TRBV5-1 with TRBJ2-7; a weak D match, TRBD1 (6 bases). Trimming removed 3 bases from V and 5 bases from J, with 12 bases in between. Germline CDR1 is SGHRS and CDR2 is YFSETQ. The CDR3 runs 13 residues. CDR3 amino acids: CASSYGPGDEQYF. DNA for the CDR3: TGCGCCAGCAGCTATGGCCCAGGGGACGAGCAGTACTTC.

This clonotype came up a few times. The V and J genes are TRBV2 and TRBJ1-1; no clear D. CDR1 and CDR2 from the germline V gene are SNHLY and FYNNEI. This CDR3 has 14 amino acids. V dropped 0 bases and J dropped 1 base, with 6 bases sitting between them. The CDR3, as DNA: TGTGCCAGCAGTGAAGCGATGGAGAACACTGAAGCTTTCTTT. It specifies CASSEAMENTEAFF.

This clonotype was recorded many times. CDR3 sequence reads: CASSQDLTGEQFF. CDR3 nucleotide sequence: TGTGCCAGCAGCCAGGATCTGACGGGGGAGCAGTTCTTC. This sequence joins TRBV4-2 and TRBJ2-1; a possible D gene is TRBD2 (5 bases). Germline CDR1 reads LGHNA; CDR2 reads YNFKEQ. V lost 3 bases and J lost 10, with 13 bases in between. The CDR3 runs 13 residues.

The chain links TRBV20-1 to TRBJ2-7; 7 nucleotides match TRBD2. V lost 3 bases to trimming and J lost 2 bases; unmatched junction nucleotides: 7. This CDR3 is built from 14 residues. CDR1 and CDR2 (germline): DFQATT, SNEGSKA (reference sequence). CDR3: CSASGRERTYEQYF. In DNA form, the CDR3 reads TGCAGTGCTAGCGGGCGGGAGCGAACCTACGAGCAGTACTTC.

This clonotype was counted at least ten times. The V call is TRBV6-1, the J call TRBJ1-5; D call uncertain. Germline V gene sequence: CDR1 MNHNS, CDR2 SASEGT. Trimming removed 2 bases at V and 7 bases at J, with 12 bases between. The CDR3 consists of 14 residues. The CDR3 DNA reads TGTGCCAGCAGTGAACCCGGGCCCGGACAGCCCCAGCATTTT. Its protein product is CASSEPGPGQPQHF.

The sample holds a few counts of this clonotype. V and J are TRBV5-6 and TRBJ1-2; 8 bases map to TRBD1. The V and J ends lost 3 bases and 3 bases, in that order; junction bases with no gene match: 7. Germline V gives CDR1 SGHDT, CDR2 YYEEEE. The CDR3 covers 15 residues. Here the CDR3 reads CASSSETGADYGYTF. The CDR3 DNA follows: TGTGCCAGCAGCTCCGAGACAGGGGCCGACTATGGCTACACCTTC.